This TCR beta chain emerged from a study of regulatory T cells in long-lasting Graves disease. This clonotype was recorded a few times. Its antigen is as yet unknown. Library construction for TCR beta used iRepertoire HTBI primers and Arm-PCR of CDR3 regions. Each CDR3 protein gets one entry after TCRdb re-called the multiplex PCR reads with MiXCR. The table has nearly 350,000 distinct CDR3 sequences, roughly a fifth seen once; the top ten hold 29%. The CDR3 length is 17 residues. Looked up from germline, CDR1 is LGHDT and CDR2 is YNNKEL (reference sequence). Time point reported: persistent/refractory GD, antithyroid drugs over 5 years with positive TRAb. Researchers made the TCR library from RNA that was extracted from PBMCs. An endocrinology department in Xi'an, China, supplied the patients. Study-level findings and limits: The study found lower TCR diversity in persistent Graves' patients than in newly diagnosed ones.

The sample in question was peripheral blood mononuclear cells (PBMCs), obtained when the disease was refractory, from a patient treated with antithyroid drugs. The sequence was obtained from a female donor with Graves disease. The chain has TRBV3-1 and TRBJ2-5; 13 bases match TRBD2. Judging by the DNA end, TRBJ2-1 fits better; the J call may be wrong. CDR3 protein: CASSQVGGTSGTNEQFF. DNA of the CDR3: TGTGCCAGCAGCCAAGTTGGGGGGACTAGCGGGACTAATGAGCAGTTCTTC.